This passage covers 27 T cell receptor beta chains from one sample sequenced in a study of radiation and T cells in renal cell carcinoma. Assay: immunoSEQ multiplex PCR; the TCRdb copy retains only in-frame clones and omits some. The data show 130,000 to 150,000 clones, more than 70% seen once. Noted time point: baseline pretreatment blood. Noted treatment: 15 Gy SBRT to primary tumor, nephrectomy 4 weeks later. The starting material was blood, obtained from a patient whose treatment included radiotherapy and nephrectomy. The receptors originated from a woman aged 45-65 years with renal cell carcinoma.

This sequence joins TRBV7-9 and TRBJ2-2, with a weak D call TRBD2 (6 bases). The CDR3 spans 15 residues. V was cut by 3 bases and J by 5 bases, with 13 bases left in between. Germline CDR1 is SEHNR and CDR2 is FQNEAQ (reference sequence). DNA for the CDR3: TGTGCCAGCAGCTTCACTTTGGGGGGAACCGGGGAGCTGTTTTTT. Translated, it gives CASSFTLGGTGELFF.

The genes are TRBV18 and TRBJ1-3, with TRBD1 matching over 8 bases. This CDR3 region has 15 residues. Germline V gives CDR1 KGHSH, CDR2 LQKENI. V trimming: 2 bases; J trimming: 3 bases; junction bases outside the gene matches: 3. CDR3 in amino acids: CASSPAGGNGNTIYF. As DNA, the CDR3 is TGTGCCAGCTCACCAGCAGGGGGCAATGGAAACACCATATATTTT.

CDR3 sequence: CASSYVDQPQHF. In nucleotides, the CDR3 is TGTGCCAGCAGTTACGTCGATCAGCCCCAGCATTTT. The rearrangement links TRBV6-6 to TRBJ1-5; D is undetermined. The germline V and J ends were trimmed by 2 bases and 5 bases, with 4 bases remaining between them. The CDR3 totals 12 residues. The germline V gene encodes CDR1 MNHNY and CDR2 SVGAGI (reference sequence).

The V and J genes are TRBV6-5 and TRBJ2-5, with D possibly being TRBD1 or TRBD2 (5 bases each). From germline, CDR1 is MNHEY and CDR2 SVGAGI. V was cut by 0 bases and J by 4 bases, with 9 bases left in between. This CDR3 has 14 residues. CDR3 amino acids: CASSYSGVIETQYF. The CDR3 bases are TGTGCCAGCAGTTACTCGGGGGTCATAGAGACCCAGTACTTC.

This chain links TRBV10-3 with TRBJ2-7; weak D call: TRBD1 (6 bases). This CDR3 is 14 amino acids long. V was pared by 4 bases and J by 5 bases, with 15 bases between. Germline V gene lookup returns CDR1 ENHRY and CDR2 SYGVKD. The CDR3 loop is CAISGWGQNNEQYF. CDR3 sequence (DNA): TGTGCCATCAGTGGGTGGGGGCAGAATAACGAGCAGTACTTC.

V and J are TRBV2 and TRBJ1-4, with 7 bases matching TRBD1. CDR3 length: 16 residues. Trimming cost V 2 bases and J 5 bases; bases outside gene matches: 8. Germline V gene lookup returns CDR1 SNHLY and CDR2 FYNNEI. The CDR3 loop is CASSELLQGGNEKLFF. In DNA form, the CDR3 reads TGTGCCAGCAGTGAACTACTGCAGGGGGGGAATGAAAAACTGTTTTTT. Based on the CDR3 plus reference TRBV2 and TRBJ1-4, the full variable domain is EPEVTQTPSHQVTQMGQEVILRCVPISNHLYFYWYRQILGQKVEFLVSFYNNEISEKSEIFDDQFSVERPDGSNFTLKIRSTKLEDSAMYFCASSELLQGGNEKLFFGSGTQLSVL.

The CDR3 region is CASSSPGHEQYF. CDR3 nucleotides: TGTGCCAGTAGTTCGCCCGGACACGAGCAGTACTTC. The chain links TRBV19 to TRBJ2-7; no definite D call. V was trimmed by 5 bases and J by 5 bases, leaving 10 bases between them. Germline V gene sequence: CDR1 LNHDA, CDR2 SQIVND (reference sequence). The CDR3 is 12 amino acids.

The chain combines TRBV18 with TRBJ2-3; D is undetermined. CDR3 length: 13 residues. Germline assignment: CDR1 KGHSH and CDR2 LQKENI. Trimming took 3 bases from V and 10 from J, leaving 14 bases between them. The CDR3 is CASSPPNPRAQYF. Written as DNA, the CDR3 is TGTGCCAGCTCACCCCCTAATCCCCGGGCGCAGTATTTT.

J is TRBJ2-5 and V is TRBV7-9; 9 nucleotides agree with TRBD2. The CDR3 spans 16 residues. J was trimmed by 4 bases and V by 5 bases; bases with no gene match: 11. CDR1 and CDR2 from the germline V gene are SEHNR and FQNEAQ (reference sequence). This CDR3 is CASSPVAGEVVETQYF. The CDR3 DNA is TGTGCCAGCAGCCCCGTAGCGGGGGAGGTAGTAGAGACCCAGTACTTC.

The chain recombines TRBV30 with TRBJ2-7; possible D gene TRBD1, 5 bases. The CDR3 runs to 13 residues. Trimming removed 3 bases at V and 3 bases at J, with 12 bases between. Looked up from germline, CDR1 is GTSNPN and CDR2 is SVGIG (reference sequence). The CDR3 protein is CAWSSSGYYEQYF. The CDR3 DNA is TGTGCCTGGAGCTCCTCAGGGTACTACGAGCAGTACTTC.

The chain combines TRBV5-5 with TRBJ2-4, with D maybe TRBD1 (6 bases). Germline V gene lookup returns CDR1 SGHKS and CDR2 YYEKEE (reference sequence). The ends were cut back, 4 bases at V and 8 bases at J, with 16 bases in the middle. The CDR3 totals 14 residues. In DNA form, the CDR3 reads TGTGCCAGCAGCCTGGGGACACTAAACTACATTCAGTACTTC. This encodes CASSLGTLNYIQYF.

The chain employs TRBV6-1 and TRBJ1-2; D uncertain. The CDR3 contains 14 residues. V dropped 4 bases and J dropped 5 bases, with 14 bases sitting between them. Germline V gene lookup returns CDR1 MNHNS and CDR2 SASEGT. The CDR3 DNA reads TGTGCCAGCAGTGCGGTAGCAGCTCAATATGGCTACACCTTC. It codes for CASSAVAAQYGYTF.

The V and J genes are TRBV10-3 and TRBJ2-7; TRBD1 might be the D (5 bases). The CDR3 spans 15 residues. Germline values: CDR1 ENHRY, CDR2 SYGVKD. V lost 3 bases to trimming and J lost 1 base, with 13 bases between them. The CDR3 spells CAISDRVSFSYEQYF. CDR3 in DNA: TGTGCCATCAGTGACAGGGTCTCCTTTTCCTACGAGCAGTACTTC.

V usage is TRBV5-1 and J usage is TRBJ2-1; 10 nucleotides match TRBD1. This CDR3 has 17 residues. Germline CDR1 and CDR2: SGHRS and YFSETQ. After removal of 5 bases from V and 4 bases from J, the junction contained 12 bases not matched to a gene. CDR3: CASRTGGASLGYNEQFF. CDR3 DNA sequence: TGCGCCAGCAGGACAGGGGGCGCCTCTTTAGGATACAATGAGCAGTTCTTC. The full variable domain, completed using reference TRBV5-1 and TRBJ2-1, is KAGVTQTPRYLIKTRGQQVTLSCSPISGHRSVSWYQQTPGQGLQFLFEYFSETQRNKGNFPGRFSGRQFSNSRSEMNVSTLELGDSALYLCASRTGGASLGYNEQFFGPGTRLTVL.

The CDR3 loop is CASSVPGTGVAGANVLTF. CDR3 DNA sequence: TGTGCCAGCAGTGTCCCAGGGACAGGGGTGGCAGGGGCCAACGTCCTGACTTTC. This rearrangement joins TRBV28 to TRBJ2-6; 10 bases map to TRBD1. V trimming: 5 bases; J trimming: 4 bases; junction bases outside the gene matches: 11. CDR3 length: 18 residues. Per germline, CDR1 MDHEN and CDR2 SYDVKM.

V usage is TRBV5-6 and J usage is TRBJ1-1, with TRBD1 as a possible D gene (5 bases). V lost 4 bases and J 4 bases, leaving 11 bases between the germline ends. Germline V CDR1 and CDR2: SGHDT, YYEEEE. This CDR3 spans 13 amino acids. CDR3 bases: TGTGCCAGCAGCGCCGGGGCGAGCACTGAAGCTTTCTTT. Translating gives CASSAGASTEAFF.

The chain employs TRBV5-1 and TRBJ1-3; D is unresolved. The ends were cut back, 4 bases at V and 1 base at J, with 15 bases in the middle. This CDR3 comprises 16 residues. Germline V CDR1 and CDR2: SGHRS, YFSETQ. CDR3 DNA sequence: TGCGCCAGCAGCCTATATCAGACGGGATCTGGAAACACCATATATTTT. Amino acid sequence: CASSLYQTGSGNTIYF.

The chain combines TRBV6-1 with TRBJ1-5; D ambiguous. CDR1 is MNHNS and CDR2 is SASEGT in the germline V gene. This CDR3 has 13 residues. Trimming left V 7 bases short and J 7 bases short, with 14 bases between. CDR3 bases: TGTGCCAGCAACTCGGCGAGGGTCCAGCCCCAGCATTTT. Translating gives CASNSARVQPQHF.

The CDR3, as DNA: TGTGCCATACGGACAGGGGGAAAAGAGACCCAGTACTTC. It codes for CAIRTGGKETQYF. The chain recombines TRBV2 with TRBJ2-5; 10 nucleotides align to TRBD1. CDR1 SNHLY and CDR2 FYNNEI come from the germline V gene. This CDR3 contains 13 residues. Trimming took 10 bases from V and 3 from J; bases not matched to a gene: 5.

This chain links TRBV6-6 with TRBJ1-6; no clear D gene. Germline CDR1 and CDR2: MNHNY and SVGAGI (reference sequence). Between the trimmed V and J ends, which lost 8 bases and 0 bases, there was a span of 5 bases. This CDR3 comprises 13 residues. CDR3 loop: CASESSYNSPLHF. CDR3 DNA sequence: TGTGCCAGCGAGAGCTCCTATAATTCACCCCTCCACTTT.

The V gene is TRBV5-4, the J gene TRBJ2-3; D may correspond to TRBD1 or TRBD2 (6 bases each). Germline values: CDR1 SGHNT, CDR2 YYREEE (reference sequence). The V gene lost 2 bases and the J gene lost 5 bases, with 12 bases spanning the gap. The CDR3 has 14 residues. The CDR3 loop is CASSFPGAVDTQYF. The CDR3 nucleotides are TGTGCCAGCAGCTTTCCGGGGGCGGTAGATACGCAGTATTTT.

The chain has TRBV6-1 and TRBJ2-1; possible D gene TRBD2, 6 bases. The CDR3 runs 15 residues. In germline, CDR1 is MNHNS, CDR2 SASEGT. The ends were cut back, 6 bases at V and 6 bases at J, with 18 bases in the middle. CDR3 sequence (DNA): TGTGCCAGCAGCATGACAGCGGGCGGATTCAATGAGCAGTTCTTC. Its protein product is CASSMTAGGFNEQFF.

This clone has only a few counts. The chain couples TRBV19 to TRBJ2-2; 10 bases map to TRBD1. From germline, CDR1 is LNHDA and CDR2 SQIVND (reference sequence). Germline trimming cut 5 bases from V and 5 bases from J; bases unmatched to any gene: 5. The CDR3 totals 15 residues. The CDR3 loop is CASSPWTGGTGELFF. The CDR3 DNA sequence: TGTGCCAGTAGTCCCTGGACAGGGGGAACCGGGGAGCTGTTTTTT.

The V and J genes are TRBV7-2 and TRBJ2-2; 8 nucleotides match TRBD2. Germline V gene lookup returns CDR1 SGHTA and CDR2 FQGNSA. This CDR3 contains 17 residues. Trimming removed 1 base from V and 0 bases from J; junction bases left unmatched: 4. The CDR3 sequence: CASSLGSGTANTGELFF. The CDR3 bases are TGTGCCAGCAGCTTAGGTAGCGGGACCGCGAACACCGGGGAGCTGTTTTTT.

This chain connects TRBV7-3 to TRBJ2-7, with a possible D match to TRBD1 (6 bases). The CDR3 is 13 residues long. The V gene's germline CDR1 is SGHTA and CDR2 FQGTGA. V lost 1 base, J lost 11 bases, and 15 bases lay in between. The CDR3 spells CASSLNVGTREYF. The CDR3 DNA reads TGTGCCAGCAGCTTAAACGTTGGGACAAGGGAGTACTTC.

This chain joins TRBV4-1 and TRBJ2-7; perhaps TRBD1 as D (5 bases). Trimming removed 0 bases from V and 3 bases from J, with 12 bases in between. In germline, CDR1 is MGHRA, CDR2 YSYEKL. The CDR3 runs 15 residues. The CDR3 sequence: CASSQEVVRVYEQYF. Here the CDR3 DNA reads TGCGCCAGCAGCCAAGAAGTTGTCAGGGTCTACGAGCAGTACTTC.

V and J are TRBV4-1 and TRBJ2-3; D tentatively fits TRBD1 or TRBD2 (5 bases each). Looked up from germline, CDR1 is MGHRA and CDR2 is YSYEKL. Trimming removed 1 base at V and 9 bases at J, with 14 bases between. The CDR3 covers 14 residues. This chain's CDR3 is CASSQAGAQITQYF. For the CDR3, the DNA is TGCGCCAGCAGCCAAGCCGGGGCGCAGATAACGCAGTATTTT.